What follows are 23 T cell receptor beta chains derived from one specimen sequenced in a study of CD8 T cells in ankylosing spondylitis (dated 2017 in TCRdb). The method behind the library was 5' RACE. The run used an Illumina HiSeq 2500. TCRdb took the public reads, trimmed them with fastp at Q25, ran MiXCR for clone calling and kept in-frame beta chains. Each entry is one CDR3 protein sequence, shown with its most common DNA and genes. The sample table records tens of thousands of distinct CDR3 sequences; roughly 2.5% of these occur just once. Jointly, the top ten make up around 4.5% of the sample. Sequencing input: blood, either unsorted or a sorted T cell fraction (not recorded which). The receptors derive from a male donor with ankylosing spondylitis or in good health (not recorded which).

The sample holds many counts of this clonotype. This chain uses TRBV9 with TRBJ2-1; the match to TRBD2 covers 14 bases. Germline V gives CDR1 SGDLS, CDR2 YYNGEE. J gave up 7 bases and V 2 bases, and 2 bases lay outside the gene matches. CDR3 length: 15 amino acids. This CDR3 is CASSVTSGRGNEQFF. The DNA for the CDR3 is TGTGCCAGCAGCGTGACTAGCGGGAGGGGTAATGAGCAGTTCTTC.

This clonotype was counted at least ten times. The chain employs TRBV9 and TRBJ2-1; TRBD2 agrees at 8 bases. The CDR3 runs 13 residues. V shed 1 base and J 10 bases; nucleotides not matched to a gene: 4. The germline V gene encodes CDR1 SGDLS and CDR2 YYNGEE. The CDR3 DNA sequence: TGTGCCAGCAGCGTACTCACTAGCGGCGAGCAGTTCTTC. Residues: CASSVLTSGEQFF.

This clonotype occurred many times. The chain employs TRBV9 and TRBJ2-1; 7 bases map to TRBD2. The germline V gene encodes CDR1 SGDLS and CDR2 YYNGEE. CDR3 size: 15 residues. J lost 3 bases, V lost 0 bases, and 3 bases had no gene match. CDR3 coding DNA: TGTGCCAGCAGCGTAGCAGCGGGAAGCTACAATGAGCAGTTCTTC. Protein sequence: CASSVAAGSYNEQFF.

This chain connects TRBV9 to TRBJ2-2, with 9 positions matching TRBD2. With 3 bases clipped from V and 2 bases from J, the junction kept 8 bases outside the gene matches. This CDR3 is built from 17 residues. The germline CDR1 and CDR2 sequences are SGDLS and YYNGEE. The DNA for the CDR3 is TGTGCCAGCAGCGCCCGGGGTAGCGGGAGAAACACCGGGGAGCTGTTTTTT. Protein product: CASSARGSGRNTGELFF.

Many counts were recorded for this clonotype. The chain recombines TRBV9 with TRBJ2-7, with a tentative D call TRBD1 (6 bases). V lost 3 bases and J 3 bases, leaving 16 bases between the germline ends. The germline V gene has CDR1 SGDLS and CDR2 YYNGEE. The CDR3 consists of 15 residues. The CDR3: CASSGGTLWDYEQYF. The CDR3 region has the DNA TGTGCCAGCAGCGGGGGGACACTGTGGGACTACGAGCAGTACTTC.

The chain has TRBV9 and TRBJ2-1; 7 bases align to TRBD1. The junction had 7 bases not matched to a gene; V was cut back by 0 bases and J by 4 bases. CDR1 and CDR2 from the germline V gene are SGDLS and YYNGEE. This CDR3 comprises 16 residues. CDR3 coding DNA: TGTGCCAGCAGCGTAGGGGGCAGGGGGACGTACAATGAGCAGTTCTTC. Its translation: CASSVGGRGTYNEQFF.

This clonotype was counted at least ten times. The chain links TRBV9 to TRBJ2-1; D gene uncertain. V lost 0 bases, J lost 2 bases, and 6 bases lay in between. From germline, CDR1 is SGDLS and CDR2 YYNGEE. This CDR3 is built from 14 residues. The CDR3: CASSVVSTYNEQFF. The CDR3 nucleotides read TGTGCCAGCAGCGTAGTGAGTACCTACAATGAGCAGTTCTTC.

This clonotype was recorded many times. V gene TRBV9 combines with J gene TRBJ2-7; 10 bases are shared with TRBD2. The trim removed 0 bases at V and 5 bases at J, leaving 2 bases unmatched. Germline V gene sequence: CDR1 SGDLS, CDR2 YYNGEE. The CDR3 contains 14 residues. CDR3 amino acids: CASSVDGTSDEQYF. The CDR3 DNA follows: TGTGCCAGCAGCGTAGATGGGACTAGCGACGAGCAGTACTTC.

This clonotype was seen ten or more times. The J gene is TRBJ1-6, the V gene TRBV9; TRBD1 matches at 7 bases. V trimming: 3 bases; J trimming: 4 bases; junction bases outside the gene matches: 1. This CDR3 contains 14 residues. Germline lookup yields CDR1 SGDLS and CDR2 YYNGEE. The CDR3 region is CASSAGQYNSPLHF. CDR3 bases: TGTGCCAGCAGCGCGGGACAGTATAATTCACCCCTCCACTTT.

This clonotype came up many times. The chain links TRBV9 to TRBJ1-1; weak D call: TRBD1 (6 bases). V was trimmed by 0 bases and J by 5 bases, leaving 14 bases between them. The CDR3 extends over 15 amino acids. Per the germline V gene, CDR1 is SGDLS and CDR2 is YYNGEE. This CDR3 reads CASSVGLQGGTEAFF. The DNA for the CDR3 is TGTGCCAGCAGCGTAGGGTTACAGGGCGGGACTGAAGCTTTCTTT.

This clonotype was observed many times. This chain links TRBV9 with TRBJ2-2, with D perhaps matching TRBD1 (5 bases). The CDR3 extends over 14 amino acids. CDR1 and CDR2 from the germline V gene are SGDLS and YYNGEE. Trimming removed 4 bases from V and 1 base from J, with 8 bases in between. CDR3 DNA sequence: TGTGCCAGCAGCTTCCAGGGGAACACCGGGGAGCTGTTTTTT. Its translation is CASSFQGNTGELFF.

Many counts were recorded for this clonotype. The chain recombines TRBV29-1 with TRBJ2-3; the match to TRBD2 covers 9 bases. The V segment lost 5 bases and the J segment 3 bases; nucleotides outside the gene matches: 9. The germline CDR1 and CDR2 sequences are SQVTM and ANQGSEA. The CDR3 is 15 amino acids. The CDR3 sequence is CSVPLSGRGTDTQYF. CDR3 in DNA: TGCAGCGTTCCTCTTAGCGGGAGAGGGACAGATACGCAGTATTTT.

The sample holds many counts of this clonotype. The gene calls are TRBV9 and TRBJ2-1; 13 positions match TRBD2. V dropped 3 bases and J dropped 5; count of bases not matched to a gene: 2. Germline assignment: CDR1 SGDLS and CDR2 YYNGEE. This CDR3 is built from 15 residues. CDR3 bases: TGTGCCAGCAGCGCCGGACTAGCGGGAGACAATGAGCAGTTCTTC. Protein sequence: CASSAGLAGDNEQFF.

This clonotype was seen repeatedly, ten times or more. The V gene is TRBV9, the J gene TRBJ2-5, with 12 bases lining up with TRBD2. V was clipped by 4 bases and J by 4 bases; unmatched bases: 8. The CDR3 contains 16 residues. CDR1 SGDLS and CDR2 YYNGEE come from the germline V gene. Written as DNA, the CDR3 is TGTGCCAGCAGCTCTGGGACTAGCGGGCGGAGAGAGACCCAGTACTTC. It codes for CASSSGTSGRRETQYF.

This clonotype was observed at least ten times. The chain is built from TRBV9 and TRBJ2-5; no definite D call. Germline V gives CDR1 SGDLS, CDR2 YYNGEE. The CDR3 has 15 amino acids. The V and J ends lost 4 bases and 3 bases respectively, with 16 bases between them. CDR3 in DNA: TGTGCCAGCAGCCACTATGCGTCCAGAGAAGAGACCCAGTACTTC. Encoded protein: CASSHYASREETQYF.

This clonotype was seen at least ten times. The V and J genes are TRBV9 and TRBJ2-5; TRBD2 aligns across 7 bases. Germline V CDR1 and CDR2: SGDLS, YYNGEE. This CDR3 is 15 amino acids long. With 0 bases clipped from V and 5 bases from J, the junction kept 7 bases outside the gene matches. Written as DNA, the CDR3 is TGTGCCAGCAGCGTAGATCAGGGAGGGCCGGAGACCCAGTACTTC. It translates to CASSVDQGGPETQYF.

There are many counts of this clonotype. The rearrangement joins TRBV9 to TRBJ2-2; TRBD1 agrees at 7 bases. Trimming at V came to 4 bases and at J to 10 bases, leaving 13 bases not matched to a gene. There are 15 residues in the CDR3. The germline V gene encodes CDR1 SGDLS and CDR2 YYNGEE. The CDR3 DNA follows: TGTGCCAGCAGCCCCAGGACAGGAGTTTTCGTGGAGCTGTTTTTT. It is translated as CASSPRTGVFVELFF.

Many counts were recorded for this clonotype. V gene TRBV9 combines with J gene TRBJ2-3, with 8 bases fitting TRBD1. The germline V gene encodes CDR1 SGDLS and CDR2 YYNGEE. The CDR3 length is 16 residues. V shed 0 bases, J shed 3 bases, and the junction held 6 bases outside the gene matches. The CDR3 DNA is TGTGCCAGCAGCGTAGTTACAGGGGGTAGTACAGATACGCAGTATTTT. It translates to CASSVVTGGSTDTQYF.

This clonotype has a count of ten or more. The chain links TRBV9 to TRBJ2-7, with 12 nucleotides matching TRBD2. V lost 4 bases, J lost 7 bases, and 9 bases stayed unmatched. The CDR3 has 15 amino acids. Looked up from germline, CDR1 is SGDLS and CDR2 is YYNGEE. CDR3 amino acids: CASSREGLAGGEQYF. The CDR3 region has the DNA TGTGCCAGCAGCCGTGAGGGGCTAGCGGGAGGGGAGCAGTACTTC.

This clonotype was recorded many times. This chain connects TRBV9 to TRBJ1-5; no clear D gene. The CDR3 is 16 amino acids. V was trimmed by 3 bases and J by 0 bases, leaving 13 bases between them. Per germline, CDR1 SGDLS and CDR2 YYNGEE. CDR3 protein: CASSASGQNSNQPQHF. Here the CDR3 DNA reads TGTGCCAGCAGCGCCAGCGGGCAGAATAGCAATCAGCCCCAGCATTTT.

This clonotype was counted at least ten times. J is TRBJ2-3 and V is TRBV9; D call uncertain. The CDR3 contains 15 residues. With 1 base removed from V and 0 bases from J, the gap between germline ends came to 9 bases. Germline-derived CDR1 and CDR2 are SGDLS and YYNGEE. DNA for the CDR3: TGTGCCAGCAGCGTATCGGTTGTAAGCACAGATACGCAGTATTTT. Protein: CASSVSVVSTDTQYF.

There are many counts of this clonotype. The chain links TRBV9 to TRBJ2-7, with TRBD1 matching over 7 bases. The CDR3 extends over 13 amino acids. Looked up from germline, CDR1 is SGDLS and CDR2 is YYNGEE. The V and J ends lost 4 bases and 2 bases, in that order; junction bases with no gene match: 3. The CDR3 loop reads CASSRDRAYEQYF. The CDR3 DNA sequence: TGTGCCAGCAGCCGTGACAGGGCCTACGAGCAGTACTTC.

CDR3: CASSVAGTSGELFF. CDR3 bases: TGTGCCAGCAGCGTAGCAGGGACCTCCGGGGAGCTGTTTTTT. V gene TRBV9 combines with J gene TRBJ2-2; D may correspond to TRBD1 or TRBD2 (5 bases each). This CDR3 is built from 14 residues. Trimming pared 0 bases from V and 6 bases from J, leaving 9 bases between. Germline V lookup: CDR1 SGDLS, CDR2 YYNGEE.